The clone carrying this T cell receptor beta chain was counted a few times. Its antigen is not identified. Every single patient, without exception, relapsed after autologous stem cell transplantation, and brentuximab vedotin exposure varied. The sample belongs to a study of PD-1 blockade in classical Hodgkin lymphoma. Study in general: Once every 2 weeks, patients received intravenous nivolumab at 3 mg/kg.

CDR3 length: 15 amino acids. V lost 5 bases, J lost 4 bases, and 17 bases lay in between. CDR1 is MNHEY, CDR2 SMNVEV, per germline (reference sequence). Some clones are missing from TCRdb's copy, which holds only in-frame ones; the method was immunoSEQ multiplex PCR. Counted here are about 66,000 clones, about two thirds occurring once; the ten biggest clones make up roughly 9%. Regarding the study as a whole: It was among complete responders that baseline diversity resembled that of newly diagnosed patients. CD4+ TCR diversity, unlike CD8+, climbed significantly by C4D1.

The specimen comprised peripheral blood mononuclear cells (PBMCs), sampled before the second cycle of nivolumab. This receptor was obtained from a human donor with classical Hodgkin lymphoma. The chain employs TRBV27 and TRBJ2-5, with D perhaps assigned TRBD1 or TRBD2 (5 bases each). The CDR3 DNA sequence: TGTGCCAGCAGTCCCTCGGTCAGGGACGGAGAGACCCAGTACTTC. This codes for CASSPSVRDGETQYF.